The T cell receptor beta chain described here comes from a study of control samples from healthy donors and cancer patients (TCRdb year 2020). Comment on this clone: Its antigen is currently not known. It has no much larger one-base neighbor in the sample; base qualities were not kept.

The cysteine opens and the phenylalanine closes a CDR3 of 16 amino acids. The sequence is cut down to CDR3 DNA, 48 bases in frame from base 1. The V end gives up 3 bases and the J end 2 bases, leaving 8 bases in the junction not matched to a gene. CDR1 and CDR2 (LGHDT, YNNKEL) derive from the germline V gene (reference sequence). Receptors were amplified or captured by the immunoSEQ multiplex PCR assay. The immuneACCESS repertoire file appears here via TCRdb, limited to in-frame rearrangements. These files lack a portion of the clones; in checked studies, under half of the deficit traces to unresolved V genes, and the cause of the others is not known. The sample has more than 95,000 clones on record, around 86% of them singletons. Of the sample, about 8.7% falls within the top ten clones.

Material: blood. The V and J genes are TRBV3-1 (or the pseudogene TRBV3-2) and TRBJ1-2; TRBD1 aligns with 8 central bases. This receptor was obtained from a man between 35 and 55 years old in good health. The CDR3 has the sequence CASSQWGTGANYGYTF. Read as DNA, the sequence is TGTGCCAGCAGCCAGTGGGGGACAGGTGCGAACTATGGCTACACCTTC.